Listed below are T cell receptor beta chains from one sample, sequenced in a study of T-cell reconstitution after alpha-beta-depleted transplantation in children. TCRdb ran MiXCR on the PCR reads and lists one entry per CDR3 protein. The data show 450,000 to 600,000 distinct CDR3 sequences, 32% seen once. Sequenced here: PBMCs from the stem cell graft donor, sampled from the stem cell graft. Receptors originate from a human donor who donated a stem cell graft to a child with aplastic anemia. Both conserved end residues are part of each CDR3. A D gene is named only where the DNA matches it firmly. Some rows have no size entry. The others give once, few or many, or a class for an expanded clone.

TGTGCCAGCAGTCGCGGGACAGCCTACAATGAGCAGTTCTTC	CASSRGTAYNEQFF	NA	NA	TRBV27	TRBJ2-1
TGCAGTGCTCCTCGACTAGCGGGGCGCACAGATACGCAGTATTTT	CSAPRLAGRTDTQYF	NA	TRBD2	TRBV20-1	TRBJ2-3
TGTGCCAGCAGCTTAGGAGGGCCGGGCGGTGAGCAGTTCTTC	CASSLGGPGGEQFF	NA	NA	TRBV7-9	TRBJ2-1
TGCGCCAGCAGCCAAGCGCCAGGGACTGTACGATATGGCTACACCTTC	CASSQAPGTVRYGYTF	NA	NA	TRBV4-3	TRBJ1-2
TGCAGTGCTAGAGGGTGGGTCAGGGAGAAGAGCTCCTACAATGAGCAGTACTTC	CSARGWVREKSSYNEQYF	NA	NA	TRBV20-1	TRBJ2-7
TGTGCCAGCAGACTCTCCAGGGGTAACACCGGGGAGCTGTTTTTT	CASRLSRGNTGELFF	NA	NA	TRBV6-2/TRBV6-3	TRBJ2-2
TGTGCCAGCAGTTTCACGGGTTACGAGCAGTACTTC	CASSFTGYEQYF	few	NA	TRBV28	TRBJ2-7
TGTGCCAGCAGTTTAGTTTTCACTGAAGCTTTCTTT	CASSLVFTEAFF	NA	NA	TRBV12-3/TRBV12-4	TRBJ1-1
TGTGCCAGCAGCTTGAAGGGGGGCCCCTACGAGCAGTACTTC	CASSLKGGPYEQYF	NA	NA	TRBV6-1	TRBJ2-7
TGTGCCAGCAGTTACGGGACACTTTACGAGCAGTACTTC	CASSYGTLYEQYF	NA	NA	TRBV6-2/TRBV6-3	TRBJ2-7
TGCGCCAGCAGCCCGACGGACAGGTCGTATTCACCCCTCCACTTT	CASSPTDRSYSPLHF	NA	TRBD1	TRBV4-3	TRBJ1-6
TGTGCCAGCAGTTTGGACATTAACTATGGCTACACCTTC	CASSLDINYGYTF	NA	NA	TRBV12-3/TRBV12-4	TRBJ1-2
TGTGCCAGCAGCCTTGGACAGGGGCTCGGGGAGACCCAGTACTTC	CASSLGQGLGETQYF	NA	TRBD1	TRBV11-2	TRBJ2-5
TGCGCCAGCGCTTTGGGACGGGAGACCCAGTACTTC	CASALGRETQYF	NA	NA	TRBV5-1	TRBJ2-5
TGTGCCAGCAGCTTGCGAGGGGCTCCAGAGACCCAGTACTTC	CASSLRGAPETQYF	NA	NA	TRBV5-6	TRBJ2-5
TGTGCCAGCAGTTTGGACAGGGTGGGCAAAAACATTCAGTACTTC	CASSLDRVGKNIQYF	few	TRBD1	TRBV6-5	TRBJ2-4
TGTGCCAGCAGCTCCAACTCGGGGGGGTTTTCTTCTATTCCGTTCTTC	CASSSNSGGFSSIPFF	NA	TRBD2	TRBV7-8	TRBJ2-1
TGCAGCGTGGCCCCACAGGAGCTATACAATGAGCAGTTCTTC	CSVAPQELYNEQFF	many	NA	TRBV29-1	TRBJ2-1
TGCAGTGCTACAACAGGGGGCAGAGAAGGCTACACCTTC	CSATTGGREGYTF	few	TRBD1	TRBV20-1	TRBJ1-2
TGTGCCAGCAGCTTAGGCGGGACAGGGAGAAATTCACCCCTCCACTTT	CASSLGGTGRNSPLHF	few	TRBD1	TRBV7-2	TRBJ1-6
TGTGCCAGCAGCTTAAGGGCAGGGAGGTGGGCTGAGCAGTTCTTC	CASSLRAGRWAEQFF	few	NA	TRBV7-2	TRBJ2-1
TGTGCCATCAGTGGGACTAGCGGGAACACAGATACGCAGTATTTT	CAISGTSGNTDTQYF	few	TRBD2	TRBV10-3	TRBJ2-3
TGCAGTGCTTTTCGAACGCTGTCCGCAGATACGCAGTATTTT	CSAFRTLSADTQYF	few	NA	TRBV20-1	TRBJ2-3
TGTGCCAGCAGCCCGGGACAGGGGGCGCAAAGTTATGGCTACACCTTC	CASSPGQGAQSYGYTF	few	TRBD1	TRBV11-2	TRBJ1-2
TGCGCCAGCAGCCCGGACAGGGCGAGGGGCTCAGATACGCAGTATTTT	CASSPDRARGSDTQYF	NA	TRBD1	TRBV4-3	TRBJ2-3
TGTGCCAGCAGCTTAAACAGGGGACCCCGAGAGACCCAGTACTTC	CASSLNRGPRETQYF	NA	TRBD1	TRBV7-3	TRBJ2-5